This entry features one T cell receptor beta chain sequence. These data come from a study of blood T cell repertoires in COVID-19. The assay was immunoSEQ multiplex PCR, and TCRdb's table has in-frame clones only and misses some. The table shows more than 250,000 clones, with around 80% occurring only once. The TCR comes from a man in his forties who had been exposed to COVID-19. The sample consisted of PBMCs or T cells enriched from blood (not recorded which).

CDR3 protein: CASSITGPGDQPQHF. The CDR3 DNA follows: TGTGCCAGTAGTATAACCGGGCCAGGGGATCAGCCCCAGCATTTT. The chain couples TRBV19 to TRBJ1-5, with D perhaps matching TRBD1 (6 bases). Trimming cost V 2 bases and J 5 bases, with 13 bases left between them. The CDR3 is 15 residues long. Germline-derived CDR1 and CDR2 are LNHDA and SQIVND (reference sequence).